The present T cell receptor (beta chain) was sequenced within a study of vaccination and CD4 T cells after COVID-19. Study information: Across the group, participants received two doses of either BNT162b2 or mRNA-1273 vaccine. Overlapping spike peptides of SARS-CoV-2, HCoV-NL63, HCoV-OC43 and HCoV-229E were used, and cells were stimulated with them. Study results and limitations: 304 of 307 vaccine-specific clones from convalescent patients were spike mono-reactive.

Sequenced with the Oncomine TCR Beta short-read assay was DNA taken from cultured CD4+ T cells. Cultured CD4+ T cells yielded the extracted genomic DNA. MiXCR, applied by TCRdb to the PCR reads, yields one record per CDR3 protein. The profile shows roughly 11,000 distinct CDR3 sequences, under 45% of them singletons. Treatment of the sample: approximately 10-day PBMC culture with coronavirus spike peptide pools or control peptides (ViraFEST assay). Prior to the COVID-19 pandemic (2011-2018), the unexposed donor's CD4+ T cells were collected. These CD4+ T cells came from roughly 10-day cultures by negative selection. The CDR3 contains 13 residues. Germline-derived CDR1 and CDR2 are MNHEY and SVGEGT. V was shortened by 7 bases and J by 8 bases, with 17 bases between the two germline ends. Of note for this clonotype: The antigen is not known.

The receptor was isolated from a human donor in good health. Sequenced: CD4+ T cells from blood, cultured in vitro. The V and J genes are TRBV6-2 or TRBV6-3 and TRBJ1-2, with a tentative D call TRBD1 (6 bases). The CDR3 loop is CASKDRTAGGYTF. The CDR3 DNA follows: TGTGCCAGCAAGGATAGGACAGCGGGCGGCTACACCTTC.